The source of this T cell receptor (beta chain) is a study of blood T cell repertoires in COVID-19. Under the authors' procedure: Estimation of nucleated cell counts relied on the amplification of reference gene primers. Data came from immunoSEQ multiplex PCR; TCRdb stores just in-frame clones and leaves some out. V, J and clone size reflect that table, while D and trimming were determined from the DNA. In the table there are over 200,000 clones, about 83% of which are singletons. Trimming cost V 11 bases and J 4 bases, with 14 bases left between them. CDR3 size: 12 residues. Material for sequencing was peripheral blood. The source of this sequence is a man aged 40-55 years with active or convalescent COVID-19. This rearrangement joins TRBV12-3 or TRBV12-4 to TRBJ1-2, with a tentative D call TRBD1 (6 bases). Written as DNA, the CDR3 is TGTGCCGGAGGCAAGACAGGCTATGGCTACACCTTC. This translates into CAGGKTGYGYTF.